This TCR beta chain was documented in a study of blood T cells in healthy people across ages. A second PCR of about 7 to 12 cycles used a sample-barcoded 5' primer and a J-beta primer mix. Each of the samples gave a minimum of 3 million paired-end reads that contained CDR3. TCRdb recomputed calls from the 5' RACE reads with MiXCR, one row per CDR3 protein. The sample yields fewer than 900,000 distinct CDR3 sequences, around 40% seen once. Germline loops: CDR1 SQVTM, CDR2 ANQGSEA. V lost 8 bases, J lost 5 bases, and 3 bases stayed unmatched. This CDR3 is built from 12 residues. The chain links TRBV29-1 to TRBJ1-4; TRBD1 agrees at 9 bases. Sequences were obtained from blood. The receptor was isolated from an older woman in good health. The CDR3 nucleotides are TGCAGCATACAGGGGGCGAATGAAAAACTGTTTTTT. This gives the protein CSIQGANEKLFF.